What follows is one T cell receptor beta chain and its context. These data originate in a study of shared clonotypes between healthy human individuals. For the study at large: A donor's plate count was three for CD4 naive and three for CD4 memory; CD8 naive had two and CD8 memory one.

Genomic DNA of each subset was evenly split across several immunoSEQ plates. Only in-frame clones appear in the TCRdb table, and some are missing; sequencing was by immunoSEQ multiplex PCR. This table holds under 2,500,000 clones, approximately 96% found once. CDR1 and CDR2 (germline): KGHSH, LQKENI. V lost 3 bases and J lost 1, with 12 bases in between. The CDR3 sequence is 15 residues long. Healthy HIV-negative adults without recent acute infections or vaccinations served as donors. CD4+ cells were split into CD45RA+ naive and CD45RA-negative memory subsets. The sample was naive CD4+ T cells sorted from blood. Subset meaning: CD45RA+ positively selected. The sequence came from a man between 18 and 35 years old in good health. The genes are TRBV18 and TRBJ1-1; D gene unclear. CDR3 sequence reads: CASSPAHRENTEAFF. CDR3 sequence (DNA): TGTGCCAGCTCACCGGCCCACAGAGAGAACACTGAAGCTTTCTTT. The full variable domain, completed using reference TRBV18 and TRBJ1-1, is NAGVMQNPRHLVRRRGQEARLRCSPMKGHSHVYWYRQLPEEGLKFMVYLQKENIIDESGMPKERFSAEFPKEGPSILRIQQVVRGDSAAYFCASSPAHRENTEAFFGQGTRLTVV.